This entry concerns a single TCR beta chain. What it binds is unknown. The CDR3 length is 14 residues. The V gene lost 4 bases and the J gene lost 11 bases, with 20 bases spanning the gap. Per the germline V gene, CDR1 is LGHDT and CDR2 is YNNKEL (reference sequence). The sample belongs to a study of blood T cells in healthy people across ages. Study observations and caveats: Without sorted subsets, naive and antigen-experienced compartments could not be conclusively compared.

The authors ran a second PCR of about 6 to 11 cycles using a sample-barcoded 5' primer and a J-beta primer mix. From the 5' RACE reads, TCRdb called clonotypes with MiXCR, one entry per CDR3 protein. The sample has 700,000 to 800,000 distinct CDR3 sequences, 35% to 45% seen once; the top ten hold around 20%. The TCR comes from an older woman in good health. The V and J genes are TRBV3-1 and TRBJ2-5; D might be TRBD1 (5 bases). The sample comprised blood. The DNA for the CDR3 is TGTGCCAGCAGCCCAGGGTCAAGCTACAATGAGCAGTACTTC. Protein sequence: CASSPGSSYNEQYF.